Here is one T cell receptor beta chain with its context. Its antigen is currently unknown. CDR1 SGHAT and CDR2 FQNNGV come from the germline V gene. The CDR3 consists of 17 residues. This specimen comes from a study of CD8+CD57+ T cells in acquired aplastic anemia. Study-level points and caveats: Patients and controls shared under 35 CD8+ CDR3 sequences, highly expressed in patients.

It was genomic DNA that served as the template for profiling TCR beta VDJ and CDR3. TCRdb reprocessed the reads via MiXCR and lists one record per CDR3 protein. The sample yields approximately 180,000 distinct CDR3 sequences, around 48% seen once. In patients chosen for sequencing, flow cytometry had shown CD8+CD57+ cell expansion. Patients, without exception, had severe acquired aplastic anemia. The chain joins TRBV11-2 to TRBJ2-1, with TRBD2 as a possible D gene (5 bases). Sequencing was done on a sample of sorted CD4+, CD8+, or CD8+CD57+ T cells (not recorded which) from PBMCs. The receptor's source is a human donor with aplastic anemia. CDR3 region: CAPLTAGDFRSYNEQFF. DNA of the CDR3: TGTGCTCCCCTCACGGCCGGGGATTTTCGCTCCTACAATGAGCAGTTCTTC.